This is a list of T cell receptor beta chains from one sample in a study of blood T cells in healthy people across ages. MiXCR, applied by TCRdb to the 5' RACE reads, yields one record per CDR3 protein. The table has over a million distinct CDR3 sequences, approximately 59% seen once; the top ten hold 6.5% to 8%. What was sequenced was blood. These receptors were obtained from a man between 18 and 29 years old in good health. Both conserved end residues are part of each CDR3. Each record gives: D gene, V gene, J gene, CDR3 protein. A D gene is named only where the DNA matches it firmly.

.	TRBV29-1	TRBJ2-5	CSVEVGVAQYF
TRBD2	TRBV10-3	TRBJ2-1	CAISANPTSGFYNEQFF
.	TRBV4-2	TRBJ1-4	CASSQEAAITNEKLFF
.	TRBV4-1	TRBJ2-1	CASSQAASDSYNEQFF
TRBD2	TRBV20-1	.	CSAAGLAGVNYEQYF
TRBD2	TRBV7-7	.	CASSSTTSGGQETQYF
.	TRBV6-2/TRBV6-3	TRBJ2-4	CASDRRGGNIQYF
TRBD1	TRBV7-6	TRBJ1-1	CASSRGTGGTEAFF
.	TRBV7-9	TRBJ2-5	CASSLFDLVESQETQYF
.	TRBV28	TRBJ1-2	CASSLQGCGYTF
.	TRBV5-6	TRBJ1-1	CASSSLAQGAFF
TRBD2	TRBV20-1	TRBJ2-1	CSASPLAGDHNEQFF
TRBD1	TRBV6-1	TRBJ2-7	CATDGQGLYEQYF
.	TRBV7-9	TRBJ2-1	CASTRIDGEQFF
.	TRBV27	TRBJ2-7	CASSFIGAGSYNEQYF
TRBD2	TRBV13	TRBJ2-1	CASSSGLAGDLYNEQFF
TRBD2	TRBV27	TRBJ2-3	CASSLTLAGSTDTQYF
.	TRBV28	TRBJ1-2	CASGGPHRRGYTF
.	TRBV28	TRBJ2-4	CASSPPTGRGGNIQYF
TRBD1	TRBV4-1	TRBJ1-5	CASSRRTGNQPQHF
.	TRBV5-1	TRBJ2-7	CASSPTHDRFHYEQYF
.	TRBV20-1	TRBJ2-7	CSASREDYEQYF
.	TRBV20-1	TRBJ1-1	CSANPGGSAFF
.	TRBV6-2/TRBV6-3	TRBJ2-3	CASNRDSADTQYF
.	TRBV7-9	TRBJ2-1	CASSSPGVENNEQFF
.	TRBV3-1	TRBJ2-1	CASSQRRRSSYNEQFF
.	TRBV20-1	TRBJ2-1	CSAPTGKSSYNEQFF